This entry features one T cell receptor beta chain sequence. Germline V gene data show CDR1 as MDHEN and CDR2 as SYDVKM. Germline trimming cut 3 bases from V and 0 bases from J; bases unmatched to any gene: 5. CDR3 size: 16 residues. The data derive from a study of blood T cell repertoires in COVID-19. As for the study in general: From the United States, Italy and Spain came samples of acute and convalescent COVID-19. From T cells, B-cell-depleted T cells, or PBMCs came the material, which was cDNA or gDNA.

Original processing methods: Amplification with reference gene primers provided the estimates of nucleated cell counts. TCRdb's copy holds only in-frame clones and misses some; the assay was immunoSEQ multiplex PCR. V and J calls plus clone size are reproduced from that table; the DNA served to infer D and trimming. The sample holds 100,000 to 150,000 clones, more than 75% seen once. The sample consisted of peripheral blood. The chain couples TRBV28 to TRBJ1-1; TRBD1 aligns across 9 bases. This TCR derives from a human donor in a cohort sampled during active COVID-19. The CDR3 is CASSFVQGAVNTEAFF. CDR3 DNA sequence: TGTGCCAGCAGTTTCGTACAGGGGGCGGTGAACACTGAAGCTTTCTTT.